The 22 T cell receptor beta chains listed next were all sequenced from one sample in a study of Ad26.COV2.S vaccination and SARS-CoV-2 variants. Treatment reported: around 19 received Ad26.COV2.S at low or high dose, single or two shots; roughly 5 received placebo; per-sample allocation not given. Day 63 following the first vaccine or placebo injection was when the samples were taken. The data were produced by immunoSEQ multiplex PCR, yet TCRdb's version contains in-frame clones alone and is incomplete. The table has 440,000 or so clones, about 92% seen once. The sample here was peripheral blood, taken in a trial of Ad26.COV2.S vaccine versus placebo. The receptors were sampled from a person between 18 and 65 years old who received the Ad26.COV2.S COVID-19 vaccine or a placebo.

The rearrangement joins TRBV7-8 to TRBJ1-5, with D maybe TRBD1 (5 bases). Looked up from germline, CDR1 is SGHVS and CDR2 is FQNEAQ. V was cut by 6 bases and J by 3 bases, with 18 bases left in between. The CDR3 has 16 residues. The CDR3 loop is CASSLSDPGLNQPQHF. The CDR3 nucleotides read TGTGCCAGCAGTCTATCGGACCCGGGGCTCAATCAGCCCCAGCATTTT.

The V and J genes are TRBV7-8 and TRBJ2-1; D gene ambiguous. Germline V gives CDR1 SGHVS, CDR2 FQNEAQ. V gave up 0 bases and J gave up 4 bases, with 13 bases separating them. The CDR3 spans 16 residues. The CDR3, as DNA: TGTGCCAGCAGCTTAGCAAACTACCCTCTATACAATGAGCAGTTCTTC. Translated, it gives CASSLANYPLYNEQFF.

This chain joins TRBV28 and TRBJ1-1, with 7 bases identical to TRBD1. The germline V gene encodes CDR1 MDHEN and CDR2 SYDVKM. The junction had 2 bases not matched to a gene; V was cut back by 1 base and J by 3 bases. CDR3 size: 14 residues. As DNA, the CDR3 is TGTGCCAGCAGTTTATTTGGGACAGACACTGAAGCTTTCTTT. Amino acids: CASSLFGTDTEAFF.

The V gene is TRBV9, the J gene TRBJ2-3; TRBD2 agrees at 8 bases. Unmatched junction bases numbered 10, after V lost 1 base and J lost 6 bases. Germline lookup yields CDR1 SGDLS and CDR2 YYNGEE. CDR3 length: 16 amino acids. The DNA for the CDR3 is TGTGCCAGCAGCGTATCGGCGGGAGGAGGGATGGATACGCAGTATTTT. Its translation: CASSVSAGGGMDTQYF.

Here the CDR3 DNA reads TGTGCCAGCAGACGCCCTGCCCCCGGGACAGGGTCTACGGAGCAGTACTTC. Amino acid sequence: CASRRPAPGTGSTEQYF. The chain joins TRBV7-9 to TRBJ2-7; 9 bases fit TRBD1. Germline V gene sequence: CDR1 SEHNR, CDR2 FQNEAQ (reference sequence). The CDR3 is 17 amino acids. The junction had 19 bases not matched to a gene; V was cut back by 6 bases and J by 7 bases.

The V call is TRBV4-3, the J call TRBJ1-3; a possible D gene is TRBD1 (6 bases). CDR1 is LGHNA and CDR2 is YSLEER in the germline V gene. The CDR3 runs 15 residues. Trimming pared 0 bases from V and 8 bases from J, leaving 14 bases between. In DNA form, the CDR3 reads TGCGCCAGCAGCCAAGAGGGCAGGGGATGGGACACCATATATTTT. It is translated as CASSQEGRGWDTIYF.

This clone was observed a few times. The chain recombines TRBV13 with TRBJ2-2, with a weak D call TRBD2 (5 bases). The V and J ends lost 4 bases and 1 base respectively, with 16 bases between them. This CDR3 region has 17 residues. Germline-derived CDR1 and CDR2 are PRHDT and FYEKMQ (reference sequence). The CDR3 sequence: CASSSIVAPMNTGELFF. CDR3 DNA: TGTGCCAGCAGCTCAATAGTAGCGCCTATGAACACCGGGGAGCTGTTTTTT.

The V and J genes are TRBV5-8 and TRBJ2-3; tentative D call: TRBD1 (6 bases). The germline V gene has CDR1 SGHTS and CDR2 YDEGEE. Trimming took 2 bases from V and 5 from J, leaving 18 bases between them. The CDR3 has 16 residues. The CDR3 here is CASSFTGTYRGDTQYF. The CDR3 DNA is TGTGCCAGCAGCTTCACAGGGACGTATCGGGGAGATACGCAGTATTTT.

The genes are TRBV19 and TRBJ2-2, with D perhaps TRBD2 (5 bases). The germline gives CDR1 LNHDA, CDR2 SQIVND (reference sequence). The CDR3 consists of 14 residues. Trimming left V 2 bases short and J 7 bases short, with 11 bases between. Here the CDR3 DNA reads TGTGCCAGTAGTATACGAGGGTCCGGCGGGGAGCTGTTTTTT. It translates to CASSIRGSGGELFF.

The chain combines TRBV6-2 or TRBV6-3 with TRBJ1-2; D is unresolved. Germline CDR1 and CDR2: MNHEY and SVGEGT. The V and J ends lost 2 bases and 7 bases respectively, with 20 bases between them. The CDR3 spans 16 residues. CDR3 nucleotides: TGTGCCAGCAGTTACACCCAAATTCCGTCTTTATCTGGCTACACCTTC. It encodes CASSYTQIPSLSGYTF.

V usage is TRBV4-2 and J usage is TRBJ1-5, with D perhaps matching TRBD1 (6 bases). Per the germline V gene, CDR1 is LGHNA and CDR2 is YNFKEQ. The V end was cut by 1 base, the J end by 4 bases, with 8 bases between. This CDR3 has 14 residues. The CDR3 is CASSQVGQNQPQHF. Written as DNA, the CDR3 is TGTGCCAGCAGCCAAGTAGGACAGAATCAGCCCCAGCATTTT.

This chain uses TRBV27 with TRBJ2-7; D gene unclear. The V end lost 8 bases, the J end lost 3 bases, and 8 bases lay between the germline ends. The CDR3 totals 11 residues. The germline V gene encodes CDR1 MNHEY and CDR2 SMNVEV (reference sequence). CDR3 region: CASSWGYEQYF. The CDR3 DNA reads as TGTGCCAGCTCGTGGGGCTACGAGCAGTACTTC.

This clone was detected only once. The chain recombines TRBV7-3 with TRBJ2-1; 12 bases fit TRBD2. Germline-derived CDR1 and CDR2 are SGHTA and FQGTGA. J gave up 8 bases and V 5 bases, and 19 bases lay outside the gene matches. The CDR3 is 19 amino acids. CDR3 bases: TGTGCCAGCAGCCCTCACACCCTCGGGGCTAGCGGGAGGGGGGATGAGCAGTTCTTC. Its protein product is CASSPHTLGASGRGDEQFF.

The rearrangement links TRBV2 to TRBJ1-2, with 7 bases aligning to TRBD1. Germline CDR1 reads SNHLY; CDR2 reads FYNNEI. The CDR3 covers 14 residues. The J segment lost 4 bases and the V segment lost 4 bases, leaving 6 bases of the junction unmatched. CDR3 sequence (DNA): TGTGCCAGCAGTGCGACAGGGTTGATCTATGGCTACACCTTC. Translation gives CASSATGLIYGYTF.

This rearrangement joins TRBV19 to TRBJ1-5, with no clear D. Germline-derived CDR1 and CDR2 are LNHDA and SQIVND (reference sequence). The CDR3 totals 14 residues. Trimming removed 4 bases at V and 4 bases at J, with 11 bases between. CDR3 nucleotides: TGTGCCAGTAGTACCCCCCCCAGAAATCAGCCCCAGCATTTT. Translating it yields CASSTPPRNQPQHF.

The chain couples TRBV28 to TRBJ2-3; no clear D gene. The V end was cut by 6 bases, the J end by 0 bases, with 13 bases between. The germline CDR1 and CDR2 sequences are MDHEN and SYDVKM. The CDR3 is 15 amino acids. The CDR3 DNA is TGTGCCAGCAGCTTGGTAAGGGAAAGCACAGATACGCAGTATTTT. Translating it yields CASSLVRESTDTQYF. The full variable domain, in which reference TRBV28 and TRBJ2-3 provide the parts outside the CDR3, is DVKVTQSSRYLVKRTGEKVFLECVQDMDHENMFWYRQDPGLGLRLIYFSYDVKMKEKGDIPEGYSVSREKKERFSLILESASTNQTSMYLCASSLVRESTDTQYFGPGTRLTVL.

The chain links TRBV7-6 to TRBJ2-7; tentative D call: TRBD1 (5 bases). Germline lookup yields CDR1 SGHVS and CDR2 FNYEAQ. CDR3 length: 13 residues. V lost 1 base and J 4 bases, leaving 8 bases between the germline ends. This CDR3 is CASSLGTRYEQYF. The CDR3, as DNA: TGTGCCAGCAGCTTAGGGACAAGATACGAGCAGTACTTC.

CDR3 sequence (DNA): TGTGCCATCAGGCGCTTGGACACTGAAGCTTTCTTT. Translating gives CAIRRLDTEAFF. V usage is TRBV10-3 and J usage is TRBJ1-1; D gene uncertain. Trimming pared 6 bases from V and 3 bases from J, leaving 8 bases between. Per the germline V gene, CDR1 is ENHRY and CDR2 is SYGVKD. The length of the CDR3 is 12 residues.

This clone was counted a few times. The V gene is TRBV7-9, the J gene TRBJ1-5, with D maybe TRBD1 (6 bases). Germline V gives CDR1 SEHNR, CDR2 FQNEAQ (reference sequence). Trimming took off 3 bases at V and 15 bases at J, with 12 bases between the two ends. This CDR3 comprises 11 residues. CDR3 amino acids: CASSLGTGWHF. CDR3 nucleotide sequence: TGTGCCAGCAGCTTGGGCACAGGGTGGCATTTT.

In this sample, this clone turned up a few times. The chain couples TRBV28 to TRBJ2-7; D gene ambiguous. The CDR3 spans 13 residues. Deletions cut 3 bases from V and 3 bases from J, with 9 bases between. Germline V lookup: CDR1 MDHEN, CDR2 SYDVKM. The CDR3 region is CASSFSGYYEQYF. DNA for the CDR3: TGTGCCAGCAGTTTTTCCGGCTACTACGAGCAGTACTTC.

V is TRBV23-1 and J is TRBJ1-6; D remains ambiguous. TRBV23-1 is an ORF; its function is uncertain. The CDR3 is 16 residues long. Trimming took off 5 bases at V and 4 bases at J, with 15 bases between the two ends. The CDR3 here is CASSEKGPPYNSPLHF. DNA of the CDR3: TGCGCCAGCAGTGAAAAGGGTCCCCCATATAATTCACCCCTCCACTTT.

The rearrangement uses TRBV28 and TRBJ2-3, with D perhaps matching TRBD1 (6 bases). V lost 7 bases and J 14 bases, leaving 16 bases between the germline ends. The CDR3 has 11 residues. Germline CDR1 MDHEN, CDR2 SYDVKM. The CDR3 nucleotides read TGTGCCAGCACGAGGGACAAGCGCCTGTATTTT. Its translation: CASTRDKRLYF.